This TCR beta chain came from a study of blood T cell repertoires in COVID-19 (dated by TCRdb to about 2020). A note on the overall study: The collaborator samples originated in the United States, Italy and Spain and spanned the acute and convalescent phases of COVID-19. Sample metadata almost always included a de-identified subject ID, COVID-19 status, age in years and sex. Samples came from the ongoing ImmuneRACE study (first 160 participants) plus 1,254 subjects from 6 global collaborators. The material from the prospective study consisted of cDNA or gDNA derived from T cells, B-cell-depleted T cells, or PBMCs. Subjects who had been exposed to COVID-19, were actively infected with it, or had recovered from it provided the deeply sampled blood TCRbeta repertoires that made up the dataset. The repertoires were released in a freely available public database intended as a resource for research on the immune response to SARS-CoV-2. HLA class I and class II types, where available, came from metadata supplied by the sample provider rather than from assay-based typing.

The CDR3, cysteine through phenylalanine, is 20 amino acids long. Only the CDR3 DNA is retained, 60 bases long and in frame from the first base. CDR1 is given as LGHNA and CDR2 as YSLEER, both from the germline V gene. The germline V end is reduced by 4 bases and the J end by 4 bases; junction bases left unmatched: 20. The immunoSEQ Assay, a bias-controlled multiplex PCR, was used to amplify TCRbeta CDR3 regions from genomic DNA. The authors' pipeline ran thus. The number of nucleated cells in each sample was estimated from the amplification of reference gene primers within the assay. Sequence reads were collapsed and filtered to measure the absolute abundance of every unique TCRbeta CDR3 rearrangement. For each sample, productive Simpson clonality was calculated as the square root of Simpson's diversity index across productive rearrangements. Entries here come from immuneACCESS through TCRdb and include only in-frame sequences with V and J called. Some clones fail to appear in such tables; in the studies checked, an unresolved V gene covers under half of the shortfall, and the cause of the remainder is unknown. V, J and clone size are taken as reported in that table, and D and trimming were inferred from the DNA itself. In all, the sample holds about 150,000 clones, and 85% to 90% of those were seen once. The ten largest account for under 3% of the sample.

With regard to this clone: Its antigen specificity is not known. The sample holds no much larger clone one base away, and base qualities are not on file.

On the study overall, not on this receptor specifically: Clinical and demographic metadata were provided uncurated, with the amount varying by source and participant.

Collaborating institutions collected whole blood in K2EDTA tubes following their own protocols. For TCRbeta analysis, collaborators shipped samples as frozen whole blood, isolated PBMCs, or DNA extracted from either of those sample types. Recombination joined TRBV4-3 with TRBJ2-1, and 9 junction bases match TRBD2. Material: peripheral blood. The TCR originated in a human donor in a cohort sampled during active COVID-19. The DNA sequence is as follows: TGCGCCAGCAGCCGAGGACTAGCGCCCAACCCGCGGATATCATACAATGAGCAGTTCTTC. Translated, it reads CASSRGLAPNPRISYNEQFF.